Presented here are 10 T cell receptor beta chains from one specimen sequenced in a study of blood T cell repertoires in COVID-19 (dated by TCRdb to 2020 to 2022). Library preparation employed the immunoSEQ multiplex PCR assay. The table was pulled from immuneACCESS by TCRdb, which kept in-frame rearrangements only. Such tables lose some clones; where checked, under half of the loss comes from unresolved V genes, and the rest has no known cause. The sample contains 300,000 to 450,000 clones, 88% of them found a single time. The ten largest account for 1% of the sample. Material: PBMCs or T cells enriched from blood (not recorded which). The receptors come from a woman aged 25 to 45 who had been exposed to COVID-19.

This clone was detected only a few times. The V and J genes are TRBV10-2 and TRBJ2-1; D unclear. The CDR3 is 14 residues long. The V end lost 2 bases, the J end lost 9 bases, and 14 bases lay between the germline ends. Germline CDR1 and CDR2: WSHSY and SAAADI. CDR3 sequence (DNA): TGCGCCAGCAGTGAGATTAGTGGCCGCGGTGAGCAGTTCTTC. Its translation is CASSEISGRGEQFF.

This rearrangement joins TRBV2 to TRBJ1-2; D is undetermined. The CDR3 covers 17 residues. Deletions cut 0 bases from V and 0 bases from J, with 14 bases between. CDR1 is SNHLY, CDR2 FYNNEI, per germline. The CDR3 sequence: CASSEAKGRTTNYGYTF. In DNA, the CDR3 is TGTGCCAGCAGTGAAGCTAAGGGAAGGACTACTAACTATGGCTACACCTTC.

The chain joins TRBV9 to TRBJ2-3, with D possibly TRBD2 on 6 matching bases. Germline V gene lookup returns CDR1 SGDLS and CDR2 YYNGEE. The CDR3 sequence is 17 residues long. V lost 0 bases and J 4 bases, leaving 18 bases between the germline ends. The CDR3 loop reads CASSVAFGRTTSDTQYF. The CDR3 coding sequence is TGTGCCAGCAGCGTAGCTTTTGGACGGACTACCTCAGATACGCAGTATTTT.

This clone appeared a few times. This chain joins TRBV9 and TRBJ2-7, with unresolved D. The CDR3 is 15 amino acids. The germline V gene has CDR1 SGDLS and CDR2 YYNGEE. V dropped 3 bases and J dropped 6 bases, with 19 bases sitting between them. The CDR3 loop is CASSATVGASFEQYF. DNA of the CDR3: TGTGCCAGCAGCGCCACCGTCGGAGCGAGTTTCGAGCAGTACTTC.

This clone was picked up a small number of times. V and J are TRBV11-3 and TRBJ1-2; 9 bases are a match to TRBD1. Germline V lookup: CDR1 SGHNT, CDR2 YENEEA. The trim removed 5 bases at V and 4 bases at J, leaving 5 bases unmatched. The CDR3 consists of 14 residues. This chain's CDR3 is CASSRTGVSYGYTF. CDR3 in DNA: TGTGCCAGCAGCCGGACAGGGGTGAGCTATGGCTACACCTTC.

This clone turned up a few times. The CDR3 region has the DNA TGTGCCAGCAACTCCGAAGGAGCCCTATGGGGCTACACCTTC. This codes for CASNSEGALWGYTF. The chain carries TRBV28 and TRBJ1-2; D remains unclear. This CDR3 contains 14 residues. With 7 bases removed from V and 8 bases from J, the gap between germline ends came to 20 bases. In germline, CDR1 is MDHEN, CDR2 SYDVKM.

The V gene is TRBV6-2 or TRBV6-3, the J gene TRBJ2-1, with a possible D match to TRBD2 (5 bases). The V gene's germline CDR1 is MNHEY and CDR2 SVGEGT. The length of the CDR3 is 16 residues. The V gene lost 0 bases and the J gene lost 9 bases, with 18 bases spanning the gap. In nucleotides, the CDR3 is TGTGCCAGCAGTTACTCGGCCGCCCGACGGGATGGTGAGCAGTTCTTC. It encodes CASSYSAARRDGEQFF.

Only one count was recorded for this clone. The CDR3 spells CATSSLYRAGANVLTF. The CDR3, as DNA: TGTGCCACCAGCAGTCTTTACAGGGCTGGGGCCAACGTCCTGACTTTC. The rearrangement links TRBV15 to TRBJ2-6; possible D gene TRBD1, 6 bases. Trimming stripped 3 bases from V and 2 bases from J, with 11 bases between. Germline CDR1 reads LNHNV; CDR2 reads YYDKDF (reference sequence). The CDR3 spans 16 residues.

This clone was seen a handful of times. The V and J genes are TRBV5-4 and TRBJ1-3; 8 positions agree with TRBD1. The V and J ends lost 4 bases and 0 bases, in that order; junction bases with no gene match: 6. CDR3 length equals 16 residues. Germline loops: CDR1 SGHNT, CDR2 YYREEE (reference sequence). The CDR3 sequence: CASSLGQAISGNTIYF. For the CDR3, the DNA is TGTGCCAGCAGCCTGGGACAGGCAATCTCTGGAAACACCATATATTTT. Looking up the rest from reference TRBV5-4 and TRBJ1-3 gives the full variable domain: ETGVTQSPTHLIKTRGQQVTLRCSSQSGHNTVSWYQQALGQGPQFIFQYYREEENGRGNFPPRFSGLQFPNYSSELNVNALELDDSALYLCASSLGQAISGNTIYFGEGSWLTVV.

This sequence joins TRBV7-3 and TRBJ1-1; 8 positions match TRBD1. The CDR3 totals 16 residues. Looked up from germline, CDR1 is SGHTA and CDR2 is FQGTGA. J was trimmed by 1 base and V by 2 bases; bases with no gene match: 6. CDR3 in DNA: TGTGCCAGCAGCTTAGCCTGGACAGGGCCGAACACTGAAGCTTTCTTT. Translated: CASSLAWTGPNTEAFF.